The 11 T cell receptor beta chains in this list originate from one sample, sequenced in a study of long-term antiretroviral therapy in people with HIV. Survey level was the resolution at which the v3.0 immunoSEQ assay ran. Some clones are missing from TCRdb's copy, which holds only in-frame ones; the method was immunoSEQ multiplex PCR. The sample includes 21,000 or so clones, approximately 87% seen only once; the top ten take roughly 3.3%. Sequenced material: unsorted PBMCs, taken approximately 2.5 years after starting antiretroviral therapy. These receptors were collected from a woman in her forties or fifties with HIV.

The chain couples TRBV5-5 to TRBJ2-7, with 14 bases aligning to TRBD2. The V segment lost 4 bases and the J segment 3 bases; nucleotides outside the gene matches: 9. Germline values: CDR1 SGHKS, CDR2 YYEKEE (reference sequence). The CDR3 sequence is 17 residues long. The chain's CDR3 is CASSAGTSGSWGYEQYF. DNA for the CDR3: TGTGCCAGCAGCGCCGGGACTAGCGGGAGTTGGGGCTACGAGCAGTACTTC.

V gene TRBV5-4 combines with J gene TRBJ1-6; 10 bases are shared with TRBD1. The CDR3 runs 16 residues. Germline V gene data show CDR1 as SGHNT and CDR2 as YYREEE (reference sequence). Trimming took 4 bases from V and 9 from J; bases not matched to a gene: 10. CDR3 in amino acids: CASSPDTGQGTSPLHF. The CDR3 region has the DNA TGTGCCAGCAGCCCCGACACGGGACAGGGGACTTCACCCCTCCACTTT.

The CDR3 region is CASSLHGTGNYEQYF. Here the CDR3 DNA reads TGTGCCAGCAGTTTGCACGGGACAGGTAATTACGAGCAGTACTTC. The chain uses TRBV27 and TRBJ2-7; TRBD1 aligns across 8 bases. The CDR3 spans 15 residues. V trimming: 3 bases; J trimming: 4 bases; junction bases outside the gene matches: 8. Germline CDR1 reads MNHEY; CDR2 reads SMNVEV (reference sequence).

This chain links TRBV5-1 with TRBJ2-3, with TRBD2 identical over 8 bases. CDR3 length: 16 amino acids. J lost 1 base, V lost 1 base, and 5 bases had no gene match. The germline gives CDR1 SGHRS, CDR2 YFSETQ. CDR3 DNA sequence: TGCGCCAGCAGCTTGACCGGGAGGGGGGGCACAGATACGCAGTATTTT. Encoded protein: CASSLTGRGGTDTQYF.

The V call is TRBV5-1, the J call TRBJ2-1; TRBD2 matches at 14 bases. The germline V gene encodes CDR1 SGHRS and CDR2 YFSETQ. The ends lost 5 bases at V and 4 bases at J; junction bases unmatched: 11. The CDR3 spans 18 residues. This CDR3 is CASRALTSGRDPYNEQFF. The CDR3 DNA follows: TGCGCCAGCAGGGCCTTGACTAGCGGGAGGGATCCTTACAATGAGCAGTTCTTC.

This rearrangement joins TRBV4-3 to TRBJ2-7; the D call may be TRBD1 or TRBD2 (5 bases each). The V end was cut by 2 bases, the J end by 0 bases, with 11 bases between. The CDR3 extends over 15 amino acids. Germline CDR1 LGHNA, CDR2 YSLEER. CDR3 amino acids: CASSQSWGTSYEQYF. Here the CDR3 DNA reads TGCGCCAGCAGCCAAAGTTGGGGGACCTCCTACGAGCAGTACTTC.

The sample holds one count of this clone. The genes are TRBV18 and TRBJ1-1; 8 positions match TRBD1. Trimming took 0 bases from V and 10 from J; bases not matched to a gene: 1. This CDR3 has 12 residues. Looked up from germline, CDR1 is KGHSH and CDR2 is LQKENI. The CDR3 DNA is TGTGCCAGCTCACCACCGACAGGGGCAGCTTTCTTT. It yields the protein CASSPPTGAAFF.

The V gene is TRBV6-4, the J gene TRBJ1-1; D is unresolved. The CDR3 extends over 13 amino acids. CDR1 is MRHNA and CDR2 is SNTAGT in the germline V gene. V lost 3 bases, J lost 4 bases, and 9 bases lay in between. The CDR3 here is CASSDYVGTEAFF. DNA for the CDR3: TGTGCCAGCAGTGATTACGTTGGCACTGAAGCTTTCTTT.

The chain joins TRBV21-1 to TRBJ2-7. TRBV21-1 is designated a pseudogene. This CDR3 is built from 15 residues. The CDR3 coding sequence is TGTGCCAGCAGCAAGAACACCTTCACTGCGTACGAGCAGTACTTC. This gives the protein CASSKNTFTAYEQYF.

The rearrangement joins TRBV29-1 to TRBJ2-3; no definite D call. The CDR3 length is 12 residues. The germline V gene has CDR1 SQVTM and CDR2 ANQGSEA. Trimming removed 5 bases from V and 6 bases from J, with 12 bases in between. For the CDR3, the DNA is TGCAGCGTTCGGTCTATCCGGGATACGCAGTATTTT. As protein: CSVRSIRDTQYF.

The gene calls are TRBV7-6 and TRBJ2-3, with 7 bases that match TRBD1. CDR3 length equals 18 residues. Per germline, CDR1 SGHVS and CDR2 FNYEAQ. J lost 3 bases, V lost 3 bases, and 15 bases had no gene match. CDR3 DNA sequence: TGTGCCAGCAGCTTCACATCGGGGACAGAAACCATGACAGATACGCAGTATTTT. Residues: CASSFTSGTETMTDTQYF.